A single sample gave rise to the 23 T cell receptor beta chains below, sequenced in a study of blood T cell repertoires in COVID-19. The protocol was immunoSEQ multiplex PCR, while the TCRdb copy is restricted to in-frame clones and leaves out a portion. The repertoire holds about 150,000 clones, 85% to 90% seen once, with approximately 15% in the top ten. The sequencing input was peripheral blood. The receptors stem from a woman aged 40 to 50 with acute or convalescent COVID-19.

The chain carries TRBV12-3 or TRBV12-4 and TRBJ1-4, with D perhaps TRBD1 (6 bases). V gave up 10 bases and J gave up 8 bases, with 14 bases separating them. The CDR3 contains 12 residues. CDR3 protein: CATGDLREKLFF. For the CDR3, the DNA is TGTGCCACAGGGGACCTAAGGGAAAAACTGTTTTTT.

The V and J genes are TRBV21-1 and TRBJ1-2; whether TRBD1, the table's D call, matches the DNA was not checked. TRBV21-1 is a pseudogene. The CDR3 loop spans 13 amino acids. The CDR3 region has the DNA TGTGCCAGCATCCGGGTGACAGGGCGCGGCTACACCTTC. This translates into CASIRVTGRGYTF.

The chain carries TRBV2 and TRBJ1-5, with D tentatively TRBD1 (5 bases). V was trimmed by 8 bases and J by 3 bases, leaving 14 bases between them. CDR1 and CDR2 (germline): SNHLY, FYNNEI. The CDR3 covers 14 residues. The CDR3 region is CASGTGETNQPQHF. The CDR3, as DNA: TGTGCCAGCGGCACAGGAGAGACCAATCAGCCCCAGCATTTT.

V and J are TRBV3-1 (or the pseudogene TRBV3-2) and TRBJ1-3, with 9 bases matching TRBD1. The CDR3 is made up of 11 amino acids. Germline V gives CDR1 LGHDT, CDR2 YNNKEL (reference sequence). V lost 4 bases and J lost 16; bases outside the gene matches: 5. The CDR3 sequence is CASSPGDRAYF. In nucleotides, the CDR3 is TGTGCCAGCAGCCCCGGGGACAGGGCGTATTTT.

In its sample, this clone was seen once. The chain links TRBV5-1 to TRBJ1-2, with TRBD1 identical over 10 bases. With V trimmed by 0 bases and J by 4 bases, 0 bases remained unmatched. The germline V gene has CDR1 SGHRS and CDR2 YFSETQ. The CDR3 contains 14 residues. The CDR3 region is CASSLGTGGYGYTF. DNA for the CDR3: TGCGCCAGCAGCTTGGGGACAGGGGGCTATGGCTACACCTTC.

The chain combines TRBV4-2 with TRBJ2-3; D may be TRBD2 (6 bases). Germline CDR1 reads LGHNA; CDR2 reads YNFKEQ. There are 20 residues in the CDR3. Trimming cost V 3 bases and J 0 bases, with 25 bases left between them. The CDR3 is CASSHVGVSGDLQSTDTQYF. The CDR3 region has the DNA TGTGCCAGCAGCCACGTGGGGGTTAGCGGCGACCTCCAAAGCACAGATACGCAGTATTTT.

V is TRBV7-2 and J is TRBJ2-7; tentatively, D is TRBD2 (5 bases). Germline V lookup: CDR1 SGHTA, CDR2 FQGNSA. There are 15 residues in the CDR3. Trimming left V 6 bases short and J 3 bases short, with 18 bases between. The CDR3 DNA reads as TGTGCCAGCAGTCGAAGCGGAAACAATTACTACGAGCAGTACTTC. Translating gives CASSRSGNNYYEQYF. The whole variable domain, remainder taken from reference TRBV7-2 and TRBJ2-7, is GAGVSQSPSNKVTEKGKDVELRCDPISGHTALYWYRQSLGQGLEFLIYFQGNSAPDKSGLPSDRFSAERTGGSVSTLTIQRTQQEDSAVYLCASSRSGNNYYEQYFGPGTRLTVT.

This chain links TRBV7-2 with TRBJ2-7; 8 bases are shared with TRBD1. The junction had 2 bases not matched to a gene; V was cut back by 1 base and J by 0 bases. Germline assignment: CDR1 SGHTA and CDR2 FQGNSA. This CDR3 has 15 residues. Here the CDR3 DNA reads TGTGCCAGCAGCTTAGGGACAGGGCCCTCCTACGAGCAGTACTTC. Encoded protein: CASSLGTGPSYEQYF.

This chain connects TRBV4-1 to TRBJ2-3, with TRBD2 as a possible D gene (6 bases). With 3 bases removed from V and 1 base from J, the gap between germline ends came to 17 bases. This CDR3 has 17 residues. The germline V gene has CDR1 MGHRA and CDR2 YSYEKL. In nucleotides, the CDR3 is TGCGCCAGCAGCCAGACCGGGACTTCCACCGGCACAGATACGCAGTATTTT. This codes for CASSQTGTSTGTDTQYF.

This chain links TRBV7-9 with TRBJ2-1, with 11 bases fitting TRBD2. Germline V CDR1 and CDR2: SEHNR, FQNEAQ (reference sequence). CDR3 length equals 14 residues. V lost 0 bases, J lost 9 bases, and 1 base stayed unmatched. The CDR3 protein is CASSLALAGGEQFF. CDR3 nucleotide sequence: TGTGCCAGCAGCTTAGCGCTAGCGGGAGGTGAGCAGTTCTTC.

Only one count was recorded for this clone. V is TRBV4-1 and J is TRBJ1-4, with 12 bases aligning to TRBD1. The CDR3 spans 18 residues. Germline CDR1 MGHRA, CDR2 YSYEKL. After removal of 4 bases from V and 7 bases from J, the junction contained 13 bases not matched to a gene. The CDR3 loop is CASSRPRGQGAVGEKLFF. CDR3 DNA: TGCGCCAGCAGCCGACCTCGGGGACAGGGGGCCGTGGGTGAAAAACTGTTTTTT.

This chain joins TRBV24-1 and TRBJ2-1, with TRBD2 identical over 12 bases. Losses at the gene ends were 7 bases for V and 8 bases for J; bases not matched to a gene: 8. The germline V gene has CDR1 KGHDR and CDR2 SFDVKD. The CDR3 sequence is 15 residues long. The CDR3 region is CATRSSGRGSDEQFF. The CDR3 DNA sequence: TGTGCCACCAGGTCTAGCGGGAGGGGGTCGGATGAGCAGTTCTTC.

V gene TRBV11-2 combines with J gene TRBJ2-1; 9 nucleotides agree with TRBD1. CDR1 is SGHAT and CDR2 is FQNNGV in the germline V gene. The CDR3 is 13 amino acids. The trim removed 5 bases at V and 13 bases at J, leaving 9 bases unmatched. CDR3: CASSPWGQGFQFF. CDR3 bases: TGTGCCAGCAGCCCGTGGGGACAGGGTTTCCAGTTCTTC.

This clone was seen only a few times. The chain links TRBV12-2 to TRBJ1-5. TRBV12-2 is tagged as a pseudogene. This CDR3 is built from 11 residues. The CDR3 region has the DNA TGTGCAAGTCTGGAGGGTCAGCCCCAGCATTTT. This gives the protein CASLEGQPQHF.

This clone has just a few counts. J is TRBJ2-1 and V is TRBV11-3; 9 positions agree with TRBD2. CDR1 is SGHNT, CDR2 YENEEA, per germline. Germline trimming cut 5 bases from V and 6 bases from J; bases unmatched to any gene: 8. CDR3 length: 15 amino acids. The CDR3 loop is CASSQAGGGFNEQFF. In nucleotides, the CDR3 is TGTGCCAGCAGCCAAGCGGGAGGCGGTTTCAATGAGCAGTTCTTC.

The chain combines TRBV2 with TRBJ2-3; D ambiguous. The CDR3 has 11 amino acids. The germline V and J ends were trimmed by 8 bases and 2 bases, with 5 bases remaining between them. Germline-derived CDR1 and CDR2 are SNHLY and FYNNEI. As DNA, the CDR3 is TGTGCCAGCTGCGTCACAGATACGCAGTATTTT. Amino acid sequence: CASCVTDTQYF.

This clone was detected only once. The chain joins TRBV13 to TRBJ1-2, with 7 bases identical to TRBD1. Germline CDR1 reads PRHDT; CDR2 reads FYEKMQ (reference sequence). V lost 2 bases and J lost 2; bases outside the gene matches: 8. This CDR3 contains 16 residues. The CDR3 nucleotides are TGTGCCAGCAGCTTAATTTCGGGGACAGCGAACTATGGCTACACCTTC. This gives the protein CASSLISGTANYGYTF. Filled out from reference TRBV13 and TRBJ1-2, the complete variable domain reads AAGVIQSPRHLIKEKRETATLKCYPIPRHDTVYWYQQGPGQDPQFLISFYEKMQSDKGSIPDRFSAQQFSDYHSELNMSSLELGDSALYFCASSLISGTANYGYTFGSGTRLTVV.

V and J are TRBV19 and TRBJ1-1; possible D gene TRBD1, 5 bases. Trimming removed 4 bases from V and 3 bases from J, with 15 bases in between. This CDR3 has 15 residues. Germline V lookup: CDR1 LNHDA, CDR2 SQIVND (reference sequence). The CDR3 protein is CASSTKDKGDTEAFF. CDR3 coding DNA: TGTGCCAGTAGTACCAAAGACAAAGGGGACACTGAAGCTTTCTTT.

The chain recombines TRBV20-1 with TRBJ2-3; D gene ambiguous. The CDR3 is made up of 11 amino acids. V lost 3 bases and J lost 3, with 4 bases in between. From germline, CDR1 is DFQATT and CDR2 SNEGSKA (reference sequence). CDR3 DNA: TGCAGTGCTAGCCCGACAGATACGCAGTATTTT. Translation gives CSASPTDTQYF.

V is TRBV7-9 and J is TRBJ1-4; tentatively, D is TRBD1 (6 bases). The CDR3 extends over 12 amino acids. The V gene's germline CDR1 is SEHNR and CDR2 FQNEAQ (reference sequence). The V gene lost 5 bases and the J gene lost 13 bases, with 14 bases spanning the gap. The CDR3 reads CASSDTAGVLFF. DNA of the CDR3: TGTGCCAGCAGCGACACGGCAGGGGTACTGTTTTTT.

The rearrangement links TRBV5-4 to TRBJ2-3; 7 nucleotides match TRBD2. Germline values: CDR1 SGHNT, CDR2 YYREEE (reference sequence). This CDR3 is built from 15 residues. V gave up 7 bases and J gave up 2 bases; unmatched junction bases: 10. The CDR3 DNA is TGTGCCAGCCGACCCATGGGAGGGGCCACAGATACGCAGTATTTT. Translation: CASRPMGGATDTQYF.

Comments on this clone: At one end the junction does not follow the germline gene, possibly because of a read error. V usage is TRBV6-6 and J usage is TRBJ1-2; TRBD1 aligns across 12 bases. This CDR3 comprises 12 residues. Germline V CDR1 and CDR2: MNHNY, SVGAGI (reference sequence). The CDR3 reads CASSPGQGAQSF. The CDR3 region has the DNA TGTGCCAGCAGTCCGGGACAGGGGGCCCAGTCCTTC.

CDR3 DNA: TGTGCCAGTACGGAGCAGCTTTCTCGCAATCAGCCCCAGCATTTT. Encoded protein: CASTEQLSRNQPQHF. The rearrangement uses TRBV19 and TRBJ1-5, with D uncertain. From germline, CDR1 is LNHDA and CDR2 SQIVND (reference sequence). V lost 7 bases and J 2 bases, leaving 15 bases between the germline ends. The CDR3 loop spans 15 amino acids. Complete variable domain (other parts from reference TRBV19 and TRBJ1-5): DGGITQSPKYLFRKEGQNVTLSCEQNLNHDAMYWYRQDPGQGLRLIYYSQIVNDFQKGDIAEGYSVSREKKESFPLTVTSAQKNPTAFYLCASTEQLSRNQPQHFGDGTRLSIL.